Detailed here is one T cell receptor beta chain. The CDR3 runs 16 residues. Germline-derived CDR1 and CDR2 are SGHRS and YFSETQ. V gave up 1 base and J gave up 4 bases; unmatched junction bases: 3. Libraries were prepared by immunoSEQ multiplex PCR; TCRdb keeps only in-frame clonotypes and omits some of them. The table lists about 46,000 clones, around 92% of them singletons. This entry belongs to a study of T cell changes during pregnancy in multiple sclerosis. The material was CD8+ T cells from peripheral blood mononuclear cells, obtained in the first trimester of pregnancy. The receptor was derived from a female donor with multiple sclerosis, enrolled in a pregnancy study. This chain links TRBV5-1 with TRBJ2-1; 12 bases match TRBD2. CDR3 residues: CASSLWLAGGYNEQFF. The CDR3 nucleotides are TGCGCCAGCAGCTTGTGGCTAGCGGGGGGGTACAATGAGCAGTTCTTC. Drawing the rest from reference TRBV5-1 and TRBJ2-1, the complete variable domain is KAGVTQTPRYLIKTRGQQVTLSCSPISGHRSVSWYQQTPGQGLQFLFEYFSETQRNKGNFPGRFSGRQFSNSRSEMNVSTLELGDSALYLCASSLWLAGGYNEQFFGPGTRLTVL.